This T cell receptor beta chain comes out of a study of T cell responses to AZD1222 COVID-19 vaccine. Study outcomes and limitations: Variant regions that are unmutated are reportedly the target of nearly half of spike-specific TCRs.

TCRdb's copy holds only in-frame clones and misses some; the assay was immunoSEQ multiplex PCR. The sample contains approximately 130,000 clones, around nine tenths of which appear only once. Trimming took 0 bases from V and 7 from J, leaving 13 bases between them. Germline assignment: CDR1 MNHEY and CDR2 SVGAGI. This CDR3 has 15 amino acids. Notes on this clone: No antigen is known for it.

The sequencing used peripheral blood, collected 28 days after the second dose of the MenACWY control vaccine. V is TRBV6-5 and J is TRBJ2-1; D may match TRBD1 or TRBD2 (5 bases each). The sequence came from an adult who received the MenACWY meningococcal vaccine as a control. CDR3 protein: CASSYSSGRPNEQFF. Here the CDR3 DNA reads TGTGCCAGCAGTTACTCGTCAGGGAGACCGAATGAGCAGTTCTTC.